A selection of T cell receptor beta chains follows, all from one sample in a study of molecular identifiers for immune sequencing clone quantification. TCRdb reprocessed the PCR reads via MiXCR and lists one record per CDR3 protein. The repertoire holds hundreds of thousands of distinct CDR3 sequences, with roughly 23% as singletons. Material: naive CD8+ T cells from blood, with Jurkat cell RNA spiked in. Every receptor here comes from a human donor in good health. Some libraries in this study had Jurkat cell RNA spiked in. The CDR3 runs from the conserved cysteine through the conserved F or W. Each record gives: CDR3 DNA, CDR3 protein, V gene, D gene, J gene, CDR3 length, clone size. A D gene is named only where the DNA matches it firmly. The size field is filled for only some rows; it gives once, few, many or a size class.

CDR3 DNA: TGTGCCAGTAGTATTCATGGGACCTACAATGAGCAGTTCTTC
CDR3 protein: CASSIHGTYNEQFF
V gene: TRBV19
D gene: -
J gene: TRBJ2-1
CDR3 length: 14
clone size: -

CDR3 DNA: TGTGCCAGCTCACCCGGGGCAAACATTCAGTACTTC
CDR3 protein: CASSPGANIQYF
V gene: TRBV18
D gene: -
J gene: TRBJ2-4
CDR3 length: 12
clone size: -

CDR3 DNA: TGTGCCTGGAGTGTAGGGACTGGAAGTTTGGCTTTCTTT
CDR3 protein: CAWSVGTGSLAFF
V gene: TRBV30
D gene: -
J gene: TRBJ1-1
CDR3 length: 13
clone size: few

CDR3 DNA: TGTGCCAGCAGCTTACCTCCGGCAGGCTACTATGGCTACACCTTC
CDR3 protein: CASSLPPAGYYGYTF
V gene: TRBV7-9
D gene: -
J gene: TRBJ1-2
CDR3 length: 15
clone size: few

CDR3 DNA: TGTGCCAGTAGTATCGGGGACAGGGGTGTTCAGCCCCAGCATTTT
CDR3 protein: CASSIGDRGVQPQHF
V gene: TRBV19
D gene: TRBD1
J gene: TRBJ1-5
CDR3 length: 15
clone size: many

CDR3 DNA: TGTGCCAGCAGCCCCAGGGGTAACGAGCAGTACTTC
CDR3 protein: CASSPRGNEQYF
V gene: TRBV7-9
D gene: -
J gene: TRBJ2-7
CDR3 length: 12
clone size: many

CDR3 DNA: TGTGCCAGCAGCTCAGGACTAGCGGACTCAGATACGCAGTATTTT
CDR3 protein: CASSSGLADSDTQYF
V gene: TRBV7-3
D gene: TRBD2
J gene: TRBJ2-3
CDR3 length: 15
clone size: many

CDR3 DNA: TGTGCCAGCAGTTACTCCGGCCGGGGGGAGCAGTACTTC
CDR3 protein: CASSYSGRGEQYF
V gene: TRBV6-5
D gene: -
J gene: TRBJ2-7
CDR3 length: 13
clone size: -

CDR3 DNA: TGTGCCAGCAGCCCAAGACAGGCCCCCTCCGCGCCGTACTTC
CDR3 protein: CASSPRQAPSAPYF
V gene: TRBV7-2
D gene: -
J gene: TRBJ2-7
CDR3 length: 14
clone size: once

CDR3 DNA: TGTGCCAGCAGCTTAGATCGTTGGACAGGGGAGGAAAAACTGTTTTTT
CDR3 protein: CASSLDRWTGEEKLFF
V gene: TRBV11-2
D gene: TRBD1
J gene: TRBJ1-4
CDR3 length: 16
clone size: -

CDR3 DNA: TGCAGTGCTTCCCAGGTATCCTCCTACGAGCAGTACTTC
CDR3 protein: CSASQVSSYEQYF
V gene: TRBV20-1
D gene: -
J gene: TRBJ2-7
CDR3 length: 13
clone size: many

CDR3 DNA: TGTGCCTGGAGTGCGGACGTTGAGCAGTTCTTC
CDR3 protein: CAWSADVEQFF
V gene: TRBV30
D gene: -
J gene: TRBJ2-1
CDR3 length: 11
clone size: many

CDR3 DNA: TGTGCCAGCAGCCCGAAGGTAGGGTTTGACGCGCAGTACTTC
CDR3 protein: CASSPKVGFDAQYF
V gene: TRBV6-1
D gene: -
J gene: TRBJ2-7
CDR3 length: 14
clone size: -

CDR3 DNA: TGTGCCACCCAGTTCGGCGGGACAGGGCTGAATGAAAAACTGTTTTTT
CDR3 protein: CATQFGGTGLNEKLFF
V gene: TRBV2
D gene: TRBD1
J gene: TRBJ1-4
CDR3 length: 16
clone size: -

CDR3 DNA: TGTGCCAGCAGTTACTCGATGGCCAGGGACTGGAGCAATGAGCAGTTCTTC
CDR3 protein: CASSYSMARDWSNEQFF
V gene: TRBV6-5
D gene: -
J gene: TRBJ2-1
CDR3 length: 17
clone size: -

CDR3 DNA: TGTGCCAGCAGCAAAAGGTGGCGAGGCTGGGGCAATCAGCCCCAGCATTTT
CDR3 protein: CASSKRWRGWGNQPQHF
V gene: TRBV21-1
D gene: -
J gene: TRBJ1-5
CDR3 length: 17
clone size: few

CDR3 DNA: TGCAGTGCTAGACCCCAGGGAAGCTACGAGCAGTACTTC
CDR3 protein: CSARPQGSYEQYF
V gene: TRBV20-1
D gene: -
J gene: TRBJ2-7
CDR3 length: 13
clone size: many

CDR3 DNA: TGTGTCGTAGCTGAGGACGGCTTAAATGAAAAACTGTTTTTT
CDR3 protein: CVVAEDGLNEKLFF
V gene: TRBV6-1
D gene: -
J gene: TRBJ1-4
CDR3 length: 14
clone size: -